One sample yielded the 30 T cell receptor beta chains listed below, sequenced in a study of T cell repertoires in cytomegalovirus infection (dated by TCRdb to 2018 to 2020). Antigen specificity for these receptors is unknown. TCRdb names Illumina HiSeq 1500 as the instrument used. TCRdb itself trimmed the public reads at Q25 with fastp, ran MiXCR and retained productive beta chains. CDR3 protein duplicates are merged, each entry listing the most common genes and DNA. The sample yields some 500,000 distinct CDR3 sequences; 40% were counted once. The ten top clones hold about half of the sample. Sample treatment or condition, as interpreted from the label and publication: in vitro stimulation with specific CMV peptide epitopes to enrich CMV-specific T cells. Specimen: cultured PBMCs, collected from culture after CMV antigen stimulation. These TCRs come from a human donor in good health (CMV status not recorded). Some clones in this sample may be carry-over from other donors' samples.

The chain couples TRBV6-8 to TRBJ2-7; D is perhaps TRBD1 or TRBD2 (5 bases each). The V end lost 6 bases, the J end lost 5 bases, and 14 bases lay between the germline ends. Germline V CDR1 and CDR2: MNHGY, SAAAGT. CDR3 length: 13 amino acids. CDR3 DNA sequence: TGTGCCAGCAGAAAAGGGACCAGAAACGAGCAGTACTTC. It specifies CASRKGTRNEQYF.

CDR3 sequence: CATSTGLAGGREQYF. The CDR3 DNA sequence: TGTGCCACCAGCACAGGACTAGCGGGAGGGCGCGAGCAGTACTTC. The V gene is TRBV15, the J gene TRBJ2-7, with 15 bases that match TRBD2. The CDR3 has 15 amino acids. V lost 4 bases, J lost 6 bases, and 4 bases stayed unmatched. Germline V gene data show CDR1 as LNHNV and CDR2 as YYDKDF (reference sequence).

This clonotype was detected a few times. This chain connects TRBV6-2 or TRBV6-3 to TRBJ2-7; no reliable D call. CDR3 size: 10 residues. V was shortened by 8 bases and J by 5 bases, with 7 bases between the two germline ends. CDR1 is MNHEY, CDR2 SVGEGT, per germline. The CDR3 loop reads CASARHEQYF. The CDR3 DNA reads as TGTGCCAGCGCCCGCCACGAGCAGTACTTC.

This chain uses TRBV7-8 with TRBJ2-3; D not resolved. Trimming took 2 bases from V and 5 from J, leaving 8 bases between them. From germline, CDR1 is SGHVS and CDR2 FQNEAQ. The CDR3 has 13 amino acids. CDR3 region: CASSLLDIDTQYF. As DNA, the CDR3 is TGTGCCAGCAGCTTACTAGATATAGATACGCAGTATTTT.

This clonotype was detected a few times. CDR3 bases: TGTGCCAGCAGCTCCGGAGGGAGCGGCTCCTACAATGAGCAGTTCTTC. Protein: CASSSGGSGSYNEQFF. This chain joins TRBV11-3 and TRBJ2-1; perhaps TRBD2 as D (6 bases). The V and J ends lost 4 bases and 0 bases respectively, with 13 bases between them. Germline CDR1 SGHNT, CDR2 YENEEA. The CDR3 covers 16 residues.

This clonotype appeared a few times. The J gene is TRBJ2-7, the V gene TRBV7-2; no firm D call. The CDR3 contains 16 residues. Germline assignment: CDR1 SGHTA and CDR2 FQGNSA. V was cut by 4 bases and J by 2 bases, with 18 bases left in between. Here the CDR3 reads CASSSAAFLRTYEQYF. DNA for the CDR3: TGTGCCAGCAGCTCCGCGGCGTTCTTGCGGACCTACGAGCAGTACTTC.

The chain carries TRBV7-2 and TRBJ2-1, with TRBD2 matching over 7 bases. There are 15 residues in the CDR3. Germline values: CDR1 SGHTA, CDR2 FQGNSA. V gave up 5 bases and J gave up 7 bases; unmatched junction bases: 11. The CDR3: CASSLGRALGNEQFF. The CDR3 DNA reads TGTGCCAGCAGCCTTGGGAGGGCCCTGGGAAATGAGCAGTTCTTC.

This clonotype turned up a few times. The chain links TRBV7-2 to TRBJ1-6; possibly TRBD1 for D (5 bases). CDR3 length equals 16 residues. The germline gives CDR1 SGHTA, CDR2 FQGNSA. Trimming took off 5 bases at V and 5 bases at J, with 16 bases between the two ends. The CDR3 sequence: CASSPGVGGDNSPLHF. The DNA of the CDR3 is TGTGCCAGCAGCCCGGGGGTGGGTGGAGATAATTCACCCCTCCACTTT.

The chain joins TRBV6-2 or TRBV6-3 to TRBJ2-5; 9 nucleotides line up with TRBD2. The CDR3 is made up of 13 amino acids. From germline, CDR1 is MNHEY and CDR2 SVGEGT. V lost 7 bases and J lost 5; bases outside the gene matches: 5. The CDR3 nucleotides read TGTGCCAGCAATAGCGGGAGAACGGAGACCCAGTACTTC. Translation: CASNSGRTETQYF.

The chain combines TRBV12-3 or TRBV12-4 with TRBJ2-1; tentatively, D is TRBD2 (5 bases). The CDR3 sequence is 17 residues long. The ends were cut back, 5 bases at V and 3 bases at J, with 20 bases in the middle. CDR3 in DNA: TGTGCCAGCAGTCTTTACGGTGGGAGCGGATACTACAATGAGCAGTTCTTC. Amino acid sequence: CASSLYGGSGYYNEQFF.

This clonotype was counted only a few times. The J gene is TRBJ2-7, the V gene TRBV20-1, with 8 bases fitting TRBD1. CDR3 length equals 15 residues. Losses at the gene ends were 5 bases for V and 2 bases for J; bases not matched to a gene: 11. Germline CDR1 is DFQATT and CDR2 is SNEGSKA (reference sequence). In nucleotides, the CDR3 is TGCAGTGCTCCCCCCGGGGACAGGAGCCCCTACGAGCAGTACTTC. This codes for CSAPPGDRSPYEQYF.

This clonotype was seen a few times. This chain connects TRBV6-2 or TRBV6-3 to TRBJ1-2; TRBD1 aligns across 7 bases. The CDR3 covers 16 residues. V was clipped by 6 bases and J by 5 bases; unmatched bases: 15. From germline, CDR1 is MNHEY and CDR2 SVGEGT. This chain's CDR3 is CASSSSFGQEYYGYTF. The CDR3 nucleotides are TGTGCCAGCAGCTCCTCGTTCGGACAGGAGTATTATGGCTACACCTTC.

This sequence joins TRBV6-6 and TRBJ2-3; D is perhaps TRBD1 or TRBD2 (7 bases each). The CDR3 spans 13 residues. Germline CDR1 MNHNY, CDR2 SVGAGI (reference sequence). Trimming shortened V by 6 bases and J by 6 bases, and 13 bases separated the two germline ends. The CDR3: CASRREGADTQYF. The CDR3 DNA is TGTGCCAGCAGGAGGGAGGGGGCCGATACGCAGTATTTT.

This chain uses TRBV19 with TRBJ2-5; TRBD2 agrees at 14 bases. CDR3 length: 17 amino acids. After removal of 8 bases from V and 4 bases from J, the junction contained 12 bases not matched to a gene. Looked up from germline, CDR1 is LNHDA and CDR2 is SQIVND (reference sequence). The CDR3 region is CASGPWTSGGSGETQYF. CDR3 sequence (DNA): TGTGCCAGTGGACCCTGGACTAGCGGGGGGAGTGGAGAGACCCAGTACTTC.

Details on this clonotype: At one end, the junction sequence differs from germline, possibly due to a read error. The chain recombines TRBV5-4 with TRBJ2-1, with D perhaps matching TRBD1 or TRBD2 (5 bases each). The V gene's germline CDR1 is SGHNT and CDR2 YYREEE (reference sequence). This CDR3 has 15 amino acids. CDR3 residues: CASTLRGYSYNEQFF. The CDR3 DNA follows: TGTGCCAGCACCTTGAGGGGCTACTCCTACAATGAGCAGTTCTTC.

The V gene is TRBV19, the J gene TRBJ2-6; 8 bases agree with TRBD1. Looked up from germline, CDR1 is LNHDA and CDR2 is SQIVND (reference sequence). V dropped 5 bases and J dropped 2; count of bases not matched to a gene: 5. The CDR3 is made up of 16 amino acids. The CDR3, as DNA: TGTGCCAGTAGTTCACCAGGGGGCGCTGGGGCCAACGTCCTGACTTTC. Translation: CASSSPGGAGANVLTF.

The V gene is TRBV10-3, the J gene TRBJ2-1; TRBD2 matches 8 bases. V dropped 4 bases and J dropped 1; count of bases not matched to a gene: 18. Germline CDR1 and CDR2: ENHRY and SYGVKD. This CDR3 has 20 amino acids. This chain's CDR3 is CAISGFGTSPLGSSYNEQFF. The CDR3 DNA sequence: TGTGCCATCAGTGGCTTCGGGACTAGTCCCCTGGGATCGTCCTACAATGAGCAGTTCTTC.

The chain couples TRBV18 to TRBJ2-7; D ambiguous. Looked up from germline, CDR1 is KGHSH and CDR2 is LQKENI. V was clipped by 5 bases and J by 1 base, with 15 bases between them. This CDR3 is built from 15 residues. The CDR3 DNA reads TGTGCCAGCTCATCTACACGCCTTCCATCCTACGAGCAGTACTTC. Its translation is CASSSTRLPSYEQYF. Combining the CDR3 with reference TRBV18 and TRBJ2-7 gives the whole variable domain NAGVMQNPRHLVRRRGQEARLRCSPMKGHSHVYWYRQLPEEGLKFMVYLQKENIIDESGMPKERFSAEFPKEGPSILRIQQVVRGDSAAYFCASSSTRLPSYEQYFGPGTRLTVT.

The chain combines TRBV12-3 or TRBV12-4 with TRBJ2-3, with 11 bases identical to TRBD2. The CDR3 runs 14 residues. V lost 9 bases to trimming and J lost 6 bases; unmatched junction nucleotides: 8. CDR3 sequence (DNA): TGTGCCAGTCTCGGGACTAGCGGATCGGATACGCAGTATTTT. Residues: CASLGTSGSDTQYF.

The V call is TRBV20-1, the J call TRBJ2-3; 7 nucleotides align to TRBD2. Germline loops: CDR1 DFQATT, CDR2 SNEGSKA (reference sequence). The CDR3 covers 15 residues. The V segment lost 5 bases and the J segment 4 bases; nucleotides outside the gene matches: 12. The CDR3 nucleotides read TGCAGTGCTGGGGGGGTCGCCAGCACCCCAGATACGCAGTATTTT. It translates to CSAGGVASTPDTQYF.

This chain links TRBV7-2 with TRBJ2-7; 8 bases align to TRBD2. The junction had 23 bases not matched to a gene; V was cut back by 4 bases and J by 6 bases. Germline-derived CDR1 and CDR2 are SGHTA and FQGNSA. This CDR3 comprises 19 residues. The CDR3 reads CASSYRTAQISGMVGEQYF. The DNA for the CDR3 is TGTGCCAGCAGCTACCGTACCGCCCAAATTAGCGGGATGGTCGGCGAGCAGTACTTC.

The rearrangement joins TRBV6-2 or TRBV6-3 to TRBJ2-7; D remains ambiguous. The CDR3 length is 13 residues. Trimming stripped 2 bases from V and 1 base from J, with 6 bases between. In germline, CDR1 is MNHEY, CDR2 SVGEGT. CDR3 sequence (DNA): TGTGCCAGCAGTTACAAAGCTTCCTACGAGCAGTACTTC. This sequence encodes CASSYKASYEQYF.

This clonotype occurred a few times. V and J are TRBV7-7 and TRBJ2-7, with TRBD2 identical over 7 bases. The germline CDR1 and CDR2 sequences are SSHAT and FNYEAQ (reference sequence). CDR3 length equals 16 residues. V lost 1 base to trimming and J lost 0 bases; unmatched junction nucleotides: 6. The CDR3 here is CASSLVVGRSSYEQYF. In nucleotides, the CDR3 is TGTGCCAGCAGCTTAGTCGTCGGGAGGAGCTCCTACGAGCAGTACTTC.

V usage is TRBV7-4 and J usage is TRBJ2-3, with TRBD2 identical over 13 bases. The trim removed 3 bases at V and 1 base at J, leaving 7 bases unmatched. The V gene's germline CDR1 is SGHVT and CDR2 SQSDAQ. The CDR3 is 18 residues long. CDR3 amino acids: CASSFPIGLAGGTDTQYF. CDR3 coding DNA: TGTGCCAGCAGCTTCCCCATCGGACTAGCGGGAGGCACAGATACGCAGTATTTT.

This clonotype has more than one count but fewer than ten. As DNA, the CDR3 is TGTGCCAGCAGCTTAAGGGCAGCGGGGGAGGGCCAAGAGACCCAGTACTTC. As protein: CASSLRAAGEGQETQYF. J is TRBJ2-5 and V is TRBV11-2; 8 nucleotides line up with TRBD2. The CDR3 consists of 17 residues. V lost 2 bases and J lost 1; bases outside the gene matches: 9. Germline V gene lookup returns CDR1 SGHAT and CDR2 FQNNGV.

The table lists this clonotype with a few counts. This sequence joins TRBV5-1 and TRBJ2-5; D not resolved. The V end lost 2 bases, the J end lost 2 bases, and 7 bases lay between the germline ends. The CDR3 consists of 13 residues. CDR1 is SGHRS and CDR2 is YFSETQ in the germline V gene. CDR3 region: CASSFETQETQYF. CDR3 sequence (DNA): TGCGCCAGCAGCTTCGAGACACAAGAGACCCAGTACTTC.

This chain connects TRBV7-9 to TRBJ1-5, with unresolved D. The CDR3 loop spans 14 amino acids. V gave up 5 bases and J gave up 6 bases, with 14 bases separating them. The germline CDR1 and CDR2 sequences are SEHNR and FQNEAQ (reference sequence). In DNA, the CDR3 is TGTGCCAGCAGCCCTGTAGCATTTGGTCAGCCCCAGCATTTT. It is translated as CASSPVAFGQPQHF.

The CDR3 region is CASSYRRRYGYTF. Written as DNA, the CDR3 is TGTGCCAGCAGTTACCGACGGCGCTATGGCTACACCTTC. The chain uses TRBV6-5 and TRBJ1-2, with no clear D. This CDR3 has 13 residues. Trimming stripped 2 bases from V and 4 bases from J, with 8 bases between. Germline V lookup: CDR1 MNHEY, CDR2 SVGAGI.

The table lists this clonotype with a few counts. CDR3 amino acids: CATSRGTSQPQHF. CDR3 DNA sequence: TGTGCCACCAGCAGAGGGACAAGTCAGCCCCAGCATTTT. The gene calls are TRBV15 and TRBJ1-5, with D tentatively TRBD1 (5 bases). The germline V gene encodes CDR1 LNHNV and CDR2 YYDKDF (reference sequence). This CDR3 region has 13 residues. The V end lost 1 base, the J end lost 6 bases, and 7 bases lay between the germline ends.

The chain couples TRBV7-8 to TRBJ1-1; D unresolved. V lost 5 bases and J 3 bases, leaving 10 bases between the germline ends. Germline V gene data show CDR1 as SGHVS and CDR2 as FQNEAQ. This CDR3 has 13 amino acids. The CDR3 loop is CASSQATDTEAFF. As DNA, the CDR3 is TGTGCCAGCAGCCAAGCAACCGACACTGAAGCTTTCTTT.